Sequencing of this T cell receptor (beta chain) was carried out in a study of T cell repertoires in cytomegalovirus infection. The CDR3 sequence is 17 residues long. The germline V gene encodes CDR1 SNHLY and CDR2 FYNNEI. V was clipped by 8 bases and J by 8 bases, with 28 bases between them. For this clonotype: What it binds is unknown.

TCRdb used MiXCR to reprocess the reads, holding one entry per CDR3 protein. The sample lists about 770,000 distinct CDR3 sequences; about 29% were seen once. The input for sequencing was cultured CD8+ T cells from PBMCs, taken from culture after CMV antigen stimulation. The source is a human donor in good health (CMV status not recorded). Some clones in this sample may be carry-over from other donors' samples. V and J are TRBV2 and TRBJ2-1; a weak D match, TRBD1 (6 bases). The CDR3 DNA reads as TGTGCCAGCTCTCTAACCCCCACAGGGAACGTTCCGGATGAGCAGTTCTTC. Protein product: CASSLTPTGNVPDEQFF. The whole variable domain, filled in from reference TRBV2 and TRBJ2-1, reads EPEVTQTPSHQVTQMGQEVILRCVPISNHLYFYWYRQILGQKVEFLVSFYNNEISEKSEIFDDQFSVERPDGSNFTLKIRSTKLEDSAMYFCASSLTPTGNVPDEQFFGPGTRLTVL.